Each of the 29 T cell receptor beta chains below was sequenced from the same sample in a study of cytomegalovirus exposure and HLA in healthy donors. Primers included in the PCR were 60 Vbeta and 13 Jbeta primers. The protocol was immunoSEQ multiplex PCR, while the TCRdb copy is restricted to in-frame clones and leaves out a portion. In the table there are about 110,000 clones, 70% of which are singletons. The sequenced sample consisted of PBMCs. These receptors originate from a man aged 30 to 45 in good health and CMV-seropositive.

The V call is TRBV7-9, the J call TRBJ2-7; D may be TRBD1 (6 bases). Germline V gene lookup returns CDR1 SEHNR and CDR2 FQNEAQ (reference sequence). Trimming took off 6 bases at V and 2 bases at J, with 11 bases between the two ends. This CDR3 spans 13 amino acids. The CDR3 nucleotides read TGTGCCAGCAGATCCGGACAGACCTACGAGCAGTACGTC. This encodes CASRSGQTYEQYV.

In this sample, this clone turned up once. This rearrangement joins TRBV4-2 to TRBJ2-3; 11 bases agree with TRBD2. This CDR3 has 18 residues. The germline V gene has CDR1 LGHNA and CDR2 YNFKEQ. Trimming took 3 bases from V and 2 from J; bases not matched to a gene: 10. This CDR3 reads CASSHPSWTSGPTDTQYF. The CDR3 nucleotides read TGTGCCAGCAGCCACCCGAGTTGGACTAGCGGGCCCACAGATACGCAGTATTTT.

This clone was counted once. The chain joins TRBV28 to TRBJ1-2, with a tentative D call TRBD1 (5 bases). With 2 bases removed from V and 8 bases from J, the gap between germline ends came to 15 bases. The CDR3 spans 14 residues. Per the germline V gene, CDR1 is MDHEN and CDR2 is SYDVKM. The CDR3 DNA follows: TGTGCCAGCAGTTTAGGTGGTCAGGGAGGCGGCTACACCTTC. It specifies CASSLGGQGGGYTF.

This chain uses TRBV7-9 with TRBJ2-3, with 12 bases lining up with TRBD2. J lost 2 bases, V lost 8 bases, and 2 bases had no gene match. This CDR3 comprises 14 residues. The germline CDR1 and CDR2 sequences are SEHNR and FQNEAQ (reference sequence). The CDR3: CASGLAGTTDTQYF. The CDR3 DNA reads as TGTGCCAGCGGACTAGCGGGAACCACAGATACGCAGTATTTT.

This chain uses TRBV4-3 with TRBJ2-1, with a tentative D call TRBD2 (5 bases). CDR1 and CDR2 from the germline V gene are LGHNA and YSLEER. The V end lost 0 bases, the J end lost 1 base, and 13 bases lay between the germline ends. The CDR3 has 17 residues. In nucleotides, the CDR3 is TGCGCCAGCAGCCAAGATCCCATGTGGAGGTCCTACAATGAGCAGTTCTTC. This codes for CASSQDPMWRSYNEQFF.

This clone was detected only a few times. V is TRBV7-9 and J is TRBJ2-2, with a possible D match to TRBD2 (6 bases). This CDR3 has 16 residues. Germline values: CDR1 SEHNR, CDR2 FQNEAQ (reference sequence). V lost 9 bases and J 2 bases, leaving 19 bases between the germline ends. The CDR3 sequence is CASKRGGARNTGELFF. The CDR3 coding sequence is TGTGCCAGTAAACGAGGAGGGGCGCGAAACACCGGGGAGCTGTTTTTT.

This clone has a handful of counts. The rearrangement uses TRBV2 and TRBJ2-2; possible D gene TRBD2, 6 bases. This CDR3 region has 15 residues. The V gene lost 9 bases and the J gene lost 4 bases, with 18 bases spanning the gap. The germline V gene encodes CDR1 SNHLY and CDR2 FYNNEI. The CDR3 DNA sequence: TGTGCCAGTACGGAGGGCTCAAGAGGCACCGGGGAGCTGTTTTTT. The encoded protein is CASTEGSRGTGELFF.

In its sample, this clone was seen once. This rearrangement joins TRBV11-3 to TRBJ1-2, with D perhaps TRBD1 (6 bases). The V and J ends lost 4 bases and 4 bases respectively, with 7 bases between them. Germline V gene lookup returns CDR1 SGHNT and CDR2 YENEEA. CDR3 size: 12 residues. CDR3: CASSSDSYGYTF. The CDR3, as DNA: TGTGCCAGCAGCTCGGACAGCTATGGCTACACCTTC.

This sequence joins TRBV7-3 and TRBJ2-1; 9 positions match TRBD2. Trimming at V came to 4 bases and at J to 0 bases, leaving 4 bases not matched to a gene. In germline, CDR1 is SGHTA, CDR2 FQGTGA. This CDR3 contains 16 residues. CDR3 in DNA: TGTGCCAGCAGCTCCAGCGGGGGGAGCTCCTACAATGAGCAGTTCTTC. This sequence encodes CASSSSGGSSYNEQFF.

V gene TRBV2 combines with J gene TRBJ2-5, with 8 bases lining up with TRBD2. With 6 bases clipped from V and 2 bases from J, the junction kept 11 bases outside the gene matches. The CDR3 spans 16 residues. The germline gives CDR1 SNHLY, CDR2 FYNNEI. The CDR3 coding sequence is TGTGCCAGCAGGGGACTTCGCGGGGGGTCACAAGAGACCCAGTACTTC. Protein sequence: CASRGLRGGSQETQYF.

This rearrangement joins TRBV28 to TRBJ1-5, with D unclear. Germline values: CDR1 MDHEN, CDR2 SYDVKM. The CDR3 loop spans 13 amino acids. V was clipped by 6 bases and J by 5 bases, with 11 bases between them. CDR3 region: CASRTRRDQPQHF. CDR3 bases: TGTGCCAGCAGGACCCGGCGGGATCAGCCCCAGCATTTT.

The chain combines TRBV4-1 with TRBJ2-5; D may be TRBD1 (5 bases). The CDR3 runs to 15 residues. Trimming cost V 3 bases and J 5 bases, with 16 bases left between them. Germline lookup yields CDR1 MGHRA and CDR2 YSYEKL. In DNA, the CDR3 is TGCGCCAGCAGCCACAAGGCGCAGTCAGGGGAGACCCAGTACTTC. It specifies CASSHKAQSGETQYF.

The J gene is TRBJ1-2, the V gene TRBV19, with a possible D match to TRBD1 (6 bases). This CDR3 is built from 13 residues. V was shortened by 1 base and J by 4 bases, with 7 bases between the two germline ends. In germline, CDR1 is LNHDA, CDR2 SQIVND (reference sequence). CDR3 DNA: TGTGCCAGTAGTATAGGACAGGCCTATGGCTACACCTTC. Translated: CASSIGQAYGYTF.

The chain uses TRBV6-1 and TRBJ1-2; TRBD1 agrees at 7 bases. J gave up 10 bases and V 5 bases, and 10 bases lay outside the gene matches. Germline CDR1 reads MNHNS; CDR2 reads SASEGT. CDR3 size: 13 residues. The CDR3 region has the DNA TGTGCCAGCAGTCCGACAGGGTTCTATCTCTACACCTTC. This gives the protein CASSPTGFYLYTF.

V and J are TRBV6-5 and TRBJ2-7; weak D call: TRBD2 (7 bases). Between the trimmed V and J ends, which lost 5 bases and 7 bases, there was a span of 15 bases. Germline V lookup: CDR1 MNHEY, CDR2 SVGAGI. This CDR3 is 13 amino acids long. CDR3 DNA sequence: TGTGCCAGCAGTCCCCCGGGGGGCAGAGAGCAGTACTTC. Translated: CASSPPGGREQYF.

The chain has TRBV6-4 and TRBJ2-7; 8 bases are a match to TRBD1. The CDR3 has 14 residues. V trimming: 6 bases; J trimming: 1 base; junction bases outside the gene matches: 5. Per germline, CDR1 MRHNA and CDR2 SNTAGT. CDR3 in amino acids: CASSPDRGSYEQYF. The CDR3 DNA follows: TGTGCCAGCAGCCCTGACAGGGGATCCTACGAGCAGTACTTC.

The rearrangement uses TRBV5-1 and TRBJ2-1; 7 bases are a match to TRBD2. V shed 4 bases, J shed 0 bases, and the junction held 7 bases outside the gene matches. The CDR3 sequence is 16 residues long. The germline V gene has CDR1 SGHRS and CDR2 YFSETQ. As DNA, the CDR3 is TGCGCCAGCAGCAGCGCGGGAGCGAGCTCCTACAATGAGCAGTTCTTC. Translated, it gives CASSSAGASSYNEQFF.

The chain links TRBV6-5 to TRBJ1-3; possibly TRBD1 for D (5 bases). The V end lost 8 bases, the J end lost 0 bases, and 14 bases lay between the germline ends. Germline V lookup: CDR1 MNHEY, CDR2 SVGAGI. CDR3 size: 15 residues. The CDR3 nucleotides read TGTGCCAGCGGCGCCGGGACTGACTCTGGAAACACCATATATTTT. As protein: CASGAGTDSGNTIYF.

The chain is built from TRBV6-6 and TRBJ1-5; a weak D match, TRBD1 (5 bases). CDR1 and CDR2 from the germline V gene are MNHNY and SVGAGI (reference sequence). The CDR3 has 13 residues. The germline V and J ends were trimmed by 6 bases and 5 bases, with 11 bases remaining between them. The CDR3 here is CASSYGAYQPQHF. As DNA, the CDR3 is TGTGCCAGCAGCTACGGGGCTTATCAGCCCCAGCATTTT.

The gene calls are TRBV27 and TRBJ2-2, with 8 bases aligning to TRBD2. The junction had 8 bases not matched to a gene; V was cut back by 3 bases and J by 5 bases. The CDR3 contains 16 residues. The germline gives CDR1 MNHEY, CDR2 SMNVEV (reference sequence). This CDR3 is CASSFKLAELTGELFF. CDR3 bases: TGTGCCAGCAGTTTTAAACTAGCGGAGTTAACCGGGGAGCTGTTTTTT.

This clone was counted between two and nine times. The J gene is TRBJ1-3, the V gene TRBV6-5; D gene unclear. V was clipped by 7 bases and J by 1 base, with 14 bases between them. The CDR3 runs to 15 residues. CDR1 is MNHEY, CDR2 SVGAGI, per germline. The CDR3 is CASTNPPGSGNTIYF. The DNA for the CDR3 is TGTGCCAGCACCAACCCCCCGGGGTCTGGAAACACCATATATTTT.

This rearrangement joins TRBV18 to TRBJ1-4; D possibly corresponds to TRBD1 (5 bases). Trimming removed 3 bases from V and 7 bases from J, with 9 bases in between. CDR1 and CDR2 (germline): KGHSH, LQKENI. The CDR3 length is 13 residues. CDR3 coding DNA: TGTGCCAGCTCACCGGGTAGGGGTGAAAAACTGTTTTTT. The encoded protein is CASSPGRGEKLFF.

This clone was seen more than once but under ten times. The chain joins TRBV19 to TRBJ1-2, with TRBD1 matching over 7 bases. The CDR3 sequence is 17 residues long. V lost 4 bases, J lost 0 bases, and 11 bases stayed unmatched. Per germline, CDR1 LNHDA and CDR2 SQIVND (reference sequence). The CDR3, as DNA: TGTGCCAGTAGTACCGGGACAGTGCTTTACACTAACTATGGCTACACCTTC. This sequence encodes CASSTGTVLYTNYGYTF.

The chain couples TRBV21-1 to TRBJ2-2; the table's D call, TRBD2, has no DNA check behind it. TRBV21-1 is noted as a pseudogene. The CDR3 has 17 residues. CDR3 amino acids: CASSNGTSGLSSGELFF. As DNA, the CDR3 is TGTGCCAGCAGCAATGGGACTAGCGGGTTGTCGTCCGGGGAGCTGTTTTTT.

This sequence joins TRBV19 and TRBJ2-1, with TRBD2 identical over 9 bases. Germline V lookup: CDR1 LNHDA, CDR2 SQIVND (reference sequence). Trimming at V came to 5 bases and at J to 6 bases, leaving 8 bases not matched to a gene. This CDR3 has 15 residues. CDR3 residues: CASSPKRGVSNEQFF. Here the CDR3 DNA reads TGTGCCAGTAGTCCTAAGCGGGGGGTCAGCAATGAGCAGTTCTTC.

The chain combines TRBV28 with TRBJ1-2; D gene uncertain. The CDR3 extends over 11 amino acids. Per the germline V gene, CDR1 is MDHEN and CDR2 is SYDVKM. V dropped 3 bases and J dropped 7 bases, with 6 bases sitting between them. This CDR3 reads CASSFGSGYTF. The DNA of the CDR3 is TGTGCCAGCAGTTTTGGGAGTGGCTACACCTTC.

This rearrangement joins TRBV30 to TRBJ1-2; TRBD1 agrees at 7 bases. V was clipped by 1 base and J by 4 bases; unmatched bases: 15. From germline, CDR1 is GTSNPN and CDR2 SVGIG (reference sequence). The CDR3 runs 17 residues. CDR3 bases: TGTGCCTGGAGTGCTCCCGCAGGGGGGATACGACCCTATGGCTACACCTTC. This codes for CAWSAPAGGIRPYGYTF.

The chain couples TRBV28 to TRBJ2-3, with 12 bases aligning to TRBD2. Losses at the gene ends were 3 bases for V and 0 bases for J; bases not matched to a gene: 7. In germline, CDR1 is MDHEN, CDR2 SYDVKM. The CDR3 runs 18 residues. The CDR3 DNA is TGTGCCAGCAGTTTGTCAGCTCTAGCGGGAGGGAGCACAGATACGCAGTATTTT. It specifies CASSLSALAGGSTDTQYF.

This clone appeared a few times. The V and J genes are TRBV27 and TRBJ2-5; 12 bases map to TRBD2. Germline lookup yields CDR1 MNHEY and CDR2 SMNVEV (reference sequence). The CDR3 runs 15 residues. Germline trimming cut 2 bases from V and 5 bases from J; bases unmatched to any gene: 3. The CDR3 region has the DNA TGTGCCAGCAGTTTACTAGCGGGAGGGCGGGAGACCCAGTACTTC. This gives the protein CASSLLAGGRETQYF.